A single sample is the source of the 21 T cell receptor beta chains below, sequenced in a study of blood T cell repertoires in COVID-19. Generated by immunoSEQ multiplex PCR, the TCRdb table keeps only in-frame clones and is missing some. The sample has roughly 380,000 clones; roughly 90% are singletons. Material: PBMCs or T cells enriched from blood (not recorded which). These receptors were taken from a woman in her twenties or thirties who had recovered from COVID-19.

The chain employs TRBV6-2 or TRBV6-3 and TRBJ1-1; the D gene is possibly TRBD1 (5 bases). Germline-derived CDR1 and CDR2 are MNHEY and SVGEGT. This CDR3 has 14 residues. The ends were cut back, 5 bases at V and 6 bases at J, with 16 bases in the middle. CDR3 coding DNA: TGTGCCAGCAGTCCCCGGGAGCTAGGGGCTGAAGCTTTCTTT. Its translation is CASSPRELGAEAFF.

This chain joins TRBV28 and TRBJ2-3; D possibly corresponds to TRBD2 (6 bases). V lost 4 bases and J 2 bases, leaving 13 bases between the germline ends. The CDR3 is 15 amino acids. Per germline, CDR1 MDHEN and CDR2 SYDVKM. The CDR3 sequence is CASSSGLGSTDTQYF. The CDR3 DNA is TGTGCCAGCAGTTCGGGACTTGGGTCCACAGATACGCAGTATTTT.

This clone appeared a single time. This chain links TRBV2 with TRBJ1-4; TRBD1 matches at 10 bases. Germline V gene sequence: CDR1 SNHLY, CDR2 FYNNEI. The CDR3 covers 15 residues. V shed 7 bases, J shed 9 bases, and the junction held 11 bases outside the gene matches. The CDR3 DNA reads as TGTGCCAGCACTCTGGAGGGACAGGGGTCTAAAAAACTGTTTTTT. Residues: CASTLEGQGSKKLFF.

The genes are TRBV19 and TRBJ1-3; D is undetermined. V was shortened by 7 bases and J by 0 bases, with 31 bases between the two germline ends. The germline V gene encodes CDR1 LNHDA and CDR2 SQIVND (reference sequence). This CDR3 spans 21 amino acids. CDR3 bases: TGTGCCAGTACCCTCGTGGTGGGTGGACTGGCTTTTCCTCACTCTGGAAACACCATATATTTT. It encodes CASTLVVGGLAFPHSGNTIYF.

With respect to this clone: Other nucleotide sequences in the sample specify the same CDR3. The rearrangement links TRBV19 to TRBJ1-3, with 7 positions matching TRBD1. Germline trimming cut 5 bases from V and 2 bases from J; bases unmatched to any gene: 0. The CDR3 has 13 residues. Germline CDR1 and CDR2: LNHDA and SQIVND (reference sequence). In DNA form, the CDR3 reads TGTGCCAGTAGTGGGACAGCTGGAAACACCATATATTTT. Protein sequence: CASSGTAGNTIYF. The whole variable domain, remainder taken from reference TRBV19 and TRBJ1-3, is DGGITQSPKYLFRKEGQNVTLSCEQNLNHDAMYWYRQDPGQGLRLIYYSQIVNDFQKGDIAEGYSVSREKKESFPLTVTSAQKNPTAFYLCASSGTAGNTIYFGEGSWLTVV.

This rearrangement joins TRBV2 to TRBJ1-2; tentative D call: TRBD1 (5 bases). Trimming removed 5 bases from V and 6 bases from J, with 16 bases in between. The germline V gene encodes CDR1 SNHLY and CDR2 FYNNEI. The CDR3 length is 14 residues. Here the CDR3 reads CASSMNQGINGYTF. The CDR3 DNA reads TGTGCCAGCAGTATGAACCAGGGTATCAATGGCTACACCTTC.

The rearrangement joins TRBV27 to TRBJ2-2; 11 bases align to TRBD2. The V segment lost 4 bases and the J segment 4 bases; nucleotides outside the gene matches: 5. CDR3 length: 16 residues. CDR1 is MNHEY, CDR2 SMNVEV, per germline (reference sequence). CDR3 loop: CASSSLGTSGTGELFF. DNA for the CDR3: TGTGCCAGCAGTTCACTGGGGACTAGCGGCACCGGGGAGCTGTTTTTT.

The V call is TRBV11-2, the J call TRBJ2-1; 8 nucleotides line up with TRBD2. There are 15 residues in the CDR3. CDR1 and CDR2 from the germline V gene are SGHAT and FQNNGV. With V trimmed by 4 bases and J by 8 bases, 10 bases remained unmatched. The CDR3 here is CASSSREREIDEQFF. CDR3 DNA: TGTGCCAGCAGCTCCCGGGAGCGGGAGATTGATGAGCAGTTCTTC.

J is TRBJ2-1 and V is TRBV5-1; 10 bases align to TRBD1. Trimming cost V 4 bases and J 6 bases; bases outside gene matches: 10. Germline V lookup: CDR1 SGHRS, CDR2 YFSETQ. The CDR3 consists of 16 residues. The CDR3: CASSLRDRGPFNEQFF. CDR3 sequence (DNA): TGCGCCAGCAGCCTCCGGGACAGGGGCCCGTTCAATGAGCAGTTCTTC.

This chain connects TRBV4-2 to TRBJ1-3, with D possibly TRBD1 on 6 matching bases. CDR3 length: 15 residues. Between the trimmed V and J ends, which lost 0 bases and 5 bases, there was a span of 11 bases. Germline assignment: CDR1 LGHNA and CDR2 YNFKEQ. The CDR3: CASSQEGAGRNTIYF. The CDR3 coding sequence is TGTGCCAGCAGCCAAGAGGGGGCAGGGAGAAACACCATATATTTT.

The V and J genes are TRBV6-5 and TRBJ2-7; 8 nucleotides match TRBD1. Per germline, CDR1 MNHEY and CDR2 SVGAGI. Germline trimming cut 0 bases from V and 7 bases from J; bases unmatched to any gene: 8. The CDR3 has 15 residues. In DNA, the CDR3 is TGTGCCAGCAGTTACTCGAGGCAGGGGGCAAGGGAGCAGTACTTC. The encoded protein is CASSYSRQGAREQYF.

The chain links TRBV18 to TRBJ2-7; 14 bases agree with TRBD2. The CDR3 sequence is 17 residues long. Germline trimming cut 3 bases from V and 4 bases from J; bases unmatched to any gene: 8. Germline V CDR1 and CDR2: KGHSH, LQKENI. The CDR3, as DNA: TGTGCCAGCTCACCGACTAGCGGGGGGGAATGGCTTTACGAGCAGTACTTC. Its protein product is CASSPTSGGEWLYEQYF. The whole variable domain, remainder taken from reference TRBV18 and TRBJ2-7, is NAGVMQNPRHLVRRRGQEARLRCSPMKGHSHVYWYRQLPEEGLKFMVYLQKENIIDESGMPKERFSAEFPKEGPSILRIQQVVRGDSAAYFCASSPTSGGEWLYEQYFGPGTRLTVT.

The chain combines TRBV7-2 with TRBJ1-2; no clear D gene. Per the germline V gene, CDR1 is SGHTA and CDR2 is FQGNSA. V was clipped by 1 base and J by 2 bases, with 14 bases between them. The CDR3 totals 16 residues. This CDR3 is CASSLEYRSTNYGYTF. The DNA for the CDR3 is TGTGCCAGCAGCTTAGAGTACCGGTCAACCAACTATGGCTACACCTTC.

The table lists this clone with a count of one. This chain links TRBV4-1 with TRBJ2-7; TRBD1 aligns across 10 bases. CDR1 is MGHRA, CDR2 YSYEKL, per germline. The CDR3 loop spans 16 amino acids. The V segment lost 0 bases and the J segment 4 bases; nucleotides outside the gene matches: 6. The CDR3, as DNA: TGCGCCAGCAGCCAAGATAGGACAGGGGGGAAGTACGAGCAGTACTTC. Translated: CASSQDRTGGKYEQYF.

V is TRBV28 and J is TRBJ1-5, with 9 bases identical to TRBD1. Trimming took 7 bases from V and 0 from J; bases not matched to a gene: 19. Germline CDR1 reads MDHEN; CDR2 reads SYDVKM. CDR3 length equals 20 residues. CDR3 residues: CASTDPNPGTGIDSNQPQHF. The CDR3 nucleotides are TGTGCCAGCACCGACCCGAACCCCGGGACAGGGATCGATAGCAATCAGCCCCAGCATTTT. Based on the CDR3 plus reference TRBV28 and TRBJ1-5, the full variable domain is DVKVTQSSRYLVKRTGEKVFLECVQDMDHENMFWYRQDPGLGLRLIYFSYDVKMKEKGDIPEGYSVSREKKERFSLILESASTNQTSMYLCASTDPNPGTGIDSNQPQHFGDGTRLSIL.

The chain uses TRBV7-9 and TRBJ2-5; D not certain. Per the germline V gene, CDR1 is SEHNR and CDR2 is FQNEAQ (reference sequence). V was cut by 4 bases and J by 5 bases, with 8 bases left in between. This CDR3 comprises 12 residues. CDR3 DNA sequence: TGTGCCAGCAGCTCACCGAGGGAGACCCAGTACTTC. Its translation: CASSSPRETQYF.

CDR3 sequence: CATADSSNSPLHF. The DNA for the CDR3 is TGTGCCACCGCTGACAGTTCTAATTCACCCCTCCACTTT. The chain combines TRBV6-5 with TRBJ1-6, with a tentative D call TRBD1 (5 bases). With 10 bases removed from V and 6 bases from J, the gap between germline ends came to 13 bases. The CDR3 runs to 13 residues. CDR1 and CDR2 from the germline V gene are MNHEY and SVGAGI.

CDR3 amino acids: CAISTGQGWSYEQYF. Written as DNA, the CDR3 is TGTGCCATCAGTACGGGACAGGGTTGGTCCTACGAGCAGTACTTC. The V and J genes are TRBV10-3 and TRBJ2-7, with 9 bases identical to TRBD1. Germline CDR1 ENHRY, CDR2 SYGVKD. CDR3 length: 15 amino acids. The ends lost 5 bases at V and 1 base at J; junction bases unmatched: 6.

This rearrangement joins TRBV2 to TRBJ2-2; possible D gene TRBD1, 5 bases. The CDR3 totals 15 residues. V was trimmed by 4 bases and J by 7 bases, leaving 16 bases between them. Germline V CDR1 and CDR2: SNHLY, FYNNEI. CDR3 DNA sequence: TGTGCCAGCAGTGCTCAAGGGGTGGGGATCGGGGAGCTGTTTTTT. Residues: CASSAQGVGIGELFF.

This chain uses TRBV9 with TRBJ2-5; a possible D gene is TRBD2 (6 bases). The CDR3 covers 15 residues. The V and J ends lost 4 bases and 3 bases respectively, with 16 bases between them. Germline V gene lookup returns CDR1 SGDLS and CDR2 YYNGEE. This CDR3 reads CASSSGLRAKETQYF. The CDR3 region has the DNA TGTGCCAGCAGCTCGGGACTTCGAGCAAAAGAGACCCAGTACTTC. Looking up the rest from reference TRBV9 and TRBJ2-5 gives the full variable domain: DSGVTQTPKHLITATGQRVTLRCSPRSGDLSVYWYQQSLDQGLQFLIQYYNGEERAKGNILERFSAQQFPDLHSELNLSSLELGDSALYFCASSSGLRAKETQYFGPGTRLLVL.

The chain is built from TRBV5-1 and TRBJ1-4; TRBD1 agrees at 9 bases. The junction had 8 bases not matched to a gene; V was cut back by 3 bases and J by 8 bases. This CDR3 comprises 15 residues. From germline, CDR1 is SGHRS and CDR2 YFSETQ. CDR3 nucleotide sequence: TGCGCCAGCAGCTCGGGACAGGGAATTAACGAAAAACTGTTTTTT. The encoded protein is CASSSGQGINEKLFF.